This T cell receptor (beta chain) came from a study of blood T cell repertoires in COVID-19. This table comes from immunoSEQ multiplex PCR, and its TCRdb copy is limited to in-frame clones, with some not included. Altogether some 100,000 clones are present, just over 85% being singletons, with the ten largest covering 2.7%. Individuals drawn from approximately 26 US areas were roughly 18 to 89 years old. Trimming stripped 2 bases from V and 1 base from J, with 10 bases between. The CDR3 sequence is 15 residues long. Germline CDR1 reads WNHNN; CDR2 reads SYGVQD (reference sequence). This receptor was taken from a woman aged 45 to 65 who had recovered from COVID-19. The chain links TRBV10-1 to TRBJ2-3, with D possibly being TRBD1 (6 bases). The source material was PBMCs or T cells enriched from blood (not recorded which). The CDR3 protein is CASSEVAGGTDTQYF. The DNA for the CDR3 is TGCGCCAGCAGTGAGGTAGCAGGGGGCACAGATACGCAGTATTTT.